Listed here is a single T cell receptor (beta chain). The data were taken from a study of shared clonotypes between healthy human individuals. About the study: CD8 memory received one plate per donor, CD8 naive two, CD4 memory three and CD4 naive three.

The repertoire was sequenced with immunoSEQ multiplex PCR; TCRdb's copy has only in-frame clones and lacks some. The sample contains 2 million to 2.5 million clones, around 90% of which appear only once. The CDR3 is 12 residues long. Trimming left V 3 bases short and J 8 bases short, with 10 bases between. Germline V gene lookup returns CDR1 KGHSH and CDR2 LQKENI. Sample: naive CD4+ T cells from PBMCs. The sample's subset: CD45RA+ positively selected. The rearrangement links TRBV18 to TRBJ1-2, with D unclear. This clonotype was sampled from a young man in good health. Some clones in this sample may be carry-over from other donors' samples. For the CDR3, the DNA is TGTGCCAGCTCACCGCCGGGGAGGGGCTACACCTTC. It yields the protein CASSPPGRGYTF.